This T cell receptor (beta chain) was identified in a study of glioma-infiltrating T cells after dendritic cell vaccination. Described time point: after dendritic cell vaccination, including at tumor progression/relapse. Some clones are missing from TCRdb's copy, which holds only in-frame ones; the method was immunoSEQ multiplex PCR. The data show about 63,000 clones, about 85% seen once. This clone has just a few counts. The CDR3 is 15 amino acids. V was pared by 5 bases and J by 11 bases, with 22 bases between. CDR1 is SGHVS and CDR2 is FQNEAQ in the germline V gene. The receptor was derived from a human donor with glioblastoma. J is TRBJ1-5 and V is TRBV7-8; tentative D call: TRBD1 (5 bases). This specimen was blood, taken after dendritic cell vaccination. As DNA, the CDR3 is TGTGCCAGCAGCCCCCGGGGGAGCCTGCGGGAAGCCCAGCATTTT. Translating it yields CASSPRGSLREAQHF. Together with reference TRBV7-8 and TRBJ1-5, the CDR3 gives the full variable domain: GAGVSQSPRYKVAKRGQDVALRCDPISGHVSLFWYQQALGQGPEFLTYFQNEAQLDKSGLPSDRFFAERPEGSVSTLKIQRTQQEDSAVYLCASSPRGSLREAQHFGDGTRLSIL.